Following are 30 T cell receptor beta chains from one sample sequenced in a study of radiation and T cells in renal cell carcinoma. TCRdb keeps only in-frame clones here, not all; method: immunoSEQ multiplex PCR. The table records 100,000 to 150,000 clones, 70% to 90% of them present only once. Time point given: blood 2 weeks post-SBRT. Treatment noted: 15 Gy SBRT to primary tumor, nephrectomy 4 weeks later. The sequences come from blood, collected from a patient whose treatment included radiotherapy and nephrectomy. The source is a woman between 70 and 85 years old with renal cell carcinoma.

This chain joins TRBV28 and TRBJ1-1, with no clear D. The CDR3 has 15 amino acids. Looked up from germline, CDR1 is MDHEN and CDR2 is SYDVKM. Trimming took 6 bases from V and 4 from J, leaving 18 bases between them. CDR3 sequence reads: CASSPPRGMSTEAFF. The DNA of the CDR3 is TGTGCCAGCAGCCCACCCCGGGGTATGTCCACTGAAGCTTTCTTT.

The rearrangement uses TRBV18 and TRBJ1-4; TRBD1 agrees at 7 bases. The CDR3 is 17 residues long. J was trimmed by 0 bases and V by 3 bases; bases with no gene match: 7. Germline V lookup: CDR1 KGHSH, CDR2 LQKENI. This CDR3 is CASSPPGQTATNEKLFF. The CDR3 DNA follows: TGTGCCAGCTCACCTCCGGGACAGACTGCAACTAATGAAAAACTGTTTTTT. Full variable domain (outside the CDR3, taken from reference TRBV18 and TRBJ1-4): NAGVMQNPRHLVRRRGQEARLRCSPMKGHSHVYWYRQLPEEGLKFMVYLQKENIIDESGMPKERFSAEFPKEGPSILRIQQVVRGDSAAYFCASSPPGQTATNEKLFFGSGTQLSVL.

The chain couples TRBV5-6 to TRBJ1-1; 7 nucleotides match TRBD1. Germline V gene sequence: CDR1 SGHDT, CDR2 YYEEEE. This CDR3 region has 15 residues. With 4 bases clipped from V and 6 bases from J, the junction kept 12 bases outside the gene matches. The CDR3: CASSHPTGRRAEAFF. CDR3 bases: TGTGCCAGCAGCCACCCGACAGGGCGGAGGGCTGAAGCTTTCTTT.

The chain recombines TRBV11-3 with TRBJ2-2; D gene uncertain. The CDR3 contains 12 residues. CDR1 is SGHNT and CDR2 is YENEEA in the germline V gene. V was shortened by 8 bases and J by 4 bases, with 8 bases between the two germline ends. The CDR3 region is CASQDFTGELFF. The CDR3 DNA sequence: TGTGCCAGCCAAGACTTCACCGGGGAGCTGTTTTTT. The complete variable domain, with remaining parts taken from reference TRBV11-3 and TRBJ2-2, reads EAGVVQSPRYKIIEKKQPVAFWCNPISGHNTLYWYLQNLGQGPELLIRYENEEAVDDSQLPKDRFSAERLKGVDSTLKIQPAELGDSAVYLCASQDFTGELFFGEGSRLTVL.

J is TRBJ1-5 and V is TRBV6-5; 8 nucleotides align to TRBD1. This CDR3 is built from 15 residues. With 8 bases clipped from V and 2 bases from J, the junction kept 8 bases outside the gene matches. Germline V gives CDR1 MNHEY, CDR2 SVGAGI. For the CDR3, the DNA is TGTGCCAGCTCATCCACACAGGGGGGCAATCAGCCCCAGCATTTT. The encoded protein is CASSSTQGGNQPQHF.

This chain joins TRBV29-1 and TRBJ1-1, with D perhaps TRBD1 (6 bases). V lost 8 bases and J lost 0, with 16 bases in between. The CDR3 loop spans 14 amino acids. CDR1 and CDR2 (germline): SQVTM, ANQGSEA. As DNA, the CDR3 is TGCAGCTCAGAGGACAGACCTATGAACACTGAAGCTTTCTTT. It codes for CSSEDRPMNTEAFF.

This rearrangement joins TRBV6-4 to TRBJ2-2; D possibly uses TRBD1 or TRBD2 (6 bases each). Trimming left V 6 bases short and J 0 bases short, with 11 bases between. Germline V CDR1 and CDR2: MRHNA, SNTAGT. The CDR3 covers 15 residues. CDR3 residues: CASRVGGPNTGELFF. The CDR3 DNA follows: TGTGCCAGCAGGGTTGGGGGGCCGAACACCGGGGAGCTGTTTTTT.

This chain links TRBV7-2 with TRBJ1-6, with D tentatively TRBD1 (6 bases). V lost 6 bases and J lost 7, with 19 bases in between. Germline V gives CDR1 SGHTA, CDR2 FQGNSA. This CDR3 is built from 16 residues. CDR3 residues: CASSSVIGGGNSPLHF. The DNA for the CDR3 is TGTGCCAGCAGTTCAGTAATAGGGGGTGGGAATTCACCCCTCCACTTT.

V gene TRBV4-3 combines with J gene TRBJ2-2; D call uncertain. V lost 0 bases to trimming and J lost 8 bases, with 10 bases between them. CDR3 length: 14 amino acids. Germline assignment: CDR1 LGHNA and CDR2 YSLEER. The CDR3 region has the DNA TGCGCCAGCAGCCAAGATGCGGAAGCGGGGGAGCTGTTTTTT. It specifies CASSQDAEAGELFF.

The chain couples TRBV5-6 to TRBJ2-4; D unresolved. This CDR3 spans 15 amino acids. The V end lost 1 base, the J end lost 0 bases, and 8 bases lay between the germline ends. Germline CDR1 reads SGHDT; CDR2 reads YYEEEE. The CDR3 here is CASSLPGLAKNIQYF. The CDR3 region has the DNA TGTGCCAGCAGCTTGCCGGGTCTAGCCAAAAACATTCAGTACTTC.

The sample holds one count of this clone. This chain connects TRBV27 to TRBJ1-5, with TRBD1 matching over 8 bases. The CDR3 spans 14 residues. Looked up from germline, CDR1 is MNHEY and CDR2 is SMNVEV (reference sequence). Unmatched junction bases numbered 6, after V lost 5 bases and J lost 6 bases. The CDR3 region is CASSNGQGRQPQHF. The CDR3 DNA follows: TGTGCCAGCAGTAACGGACAGGGTCGTCAGCCCCAGCATTTT.

This sequence joins TRBV29-1 and TRBJ1-3; TRBD1 is a possible D gene (5 bases). Germline V CDR1 and CDR2: SQVTM, ANQGSEA. Trimming took off 2 bases at V and 4 bases at J, with 9 bases between the two ends. The CDR3 runs 13 residues. Here the CDR3 DNA reads TGCAGCGTTGAACAGGGACTAGGAAACACCATATATTTT. This encodes CSVEQGLGNTIYF.

This rearrangement joins TRBV2 to TRBJ2-6; 7 bases are shared with TRBD1. CDR3 size: 18 residues. J gave up 1 base and V 7 bases, and 13 bases lay outside the gene matches. Germline values: CDR1 SNHLY, CDR2 FYNNEI. As DNA, the CDR3 is TGTGCCAGCACTACGAACACAGGGGTTCTATCTGGGGCCAACGTCCTGACTTTC. It encodes CASTTNTGVLSGANVLTF.

The chain links TRBV6-1 to TRBJ1-5; 9 positions match TRBD1. Looked up from germline, CDR1 is MNHNS and CDR2 is SASEGT. CDR3 length: 15 amino acids. V lost 3 bases to trimming and J lost 9 bases; unmatched junction nucleotides: 9. The CDR3 reads CASSDSGTGTLPQHF. The CDR3 bases are TGTGCCAGCAGTGATTCCGGGACAGGGACCCTGCCCCAGCATTTT.

The chain is built from TRBV30 and TRBJ2-1; possible D gene TRBD1, 6 bases. CDR1 and CDR2 (germline): GTSNPN, SVGIG (reference sequence). CDR3 length equals 11 residues. In DNA, the CDR3 is TGTGCTCAGGTAGACAGGAATGAGCAGTTCTTC. Its protein product is CAQVDRNEQFF.

This clone was recorded once. The chain joins TRBV28 to TRBJ1-1; possibly TRBD1 for D (6 bases). Per the germline V gene, CDR1 is MDHEN and CDR2 is SYDVKM. CDR3 length equals 12 residues. Trimming took off 3 bases at V and 8 bases at J, with 10 bases between the two ends. CDR3 in DNA: TGTGCCAGCAGTTTTGGGGGGCGGGAAGCTTTCTTT. This codes for CASSFGGREAFF.

V is TRBV30 and J is TRBJ2-7; D is perhaps TRBD1 or TRBD2 (5 bases each). Germline CDR1 reads GTSNPN; CDR2 reads SVGIG (reference sequence). V lost 5 bases and J lost 0, with 14 bases in between. The CDR3 covers 14 residues. The CDR3 is CAWAPKGRSYEQYF. For the CDR3, the DNA is TGTGCCTGGGCCCCAAAGGGACGCTCCTACGAGCAGTACTTC.

The V call is TRBV5-4, the J call TRBJ1-6; D is ambiguous. Deletions cut 4 bases from V and 0 bases from J, with 11 bases between. CDR1 is SGHNT and CDR2 is YYREEE in the germline V gene (reference sequence). The CDR3 is 16 amino acids. CDR3 sequence (DNA): TGTGCCAGCAGCCCGGAGCTGAGCTCCTATAATTCACCCCTCCACTTT. This sequence encodes CASSPELSSYNSPLHF.

The chain is built from TRBV25-1 and TRBJ1-3, with 9 bases identical to TRBD1. J gave up 3 bases and V 4 bases, and 7 bases lay outside the gene matches. Germline CDR1 is MGHDK and CDR2 is SYGVNS. The length of the CDR3 is 16 residues. The CDR3 DNA is TGTGCCAGCAGTGCCACAGGGGGCAGAAGTGGAAACACCATATATTTT. It yields the protein CASSATGGRSGNTIYF.

V and J are TRBV28 and TRBJ1-2; TRBD1 matches 9 bases. The junction had 2 bases not matched to a gene; V was cut back by 3 bases and J by 6 bases. The CDR3 has 13 amino acids. The germline gives CDR1 MDHEN, CDR2 SYDVKM. CDR3: CASSFTGGHGYTF. The DNA for the CDR3 is TGTGCCAGCAGTTTTACAGGGGGCCATGGCTACACCTTC.

J is TRBJ1-2 and V is TRBV18, with D tentatively TRBD1 (5 bases). CDR1 is KGHSH, CDR2 LQKENI, per germline. This CDR3 spans 13 amino acids. Trimming removed 6 bases from V and 2 bases from J, with 10 bases in between. This CDR3 reads CASSEGRNYGYTF. The CDR3 DNA follows: TGTGCCAGCTCCGAGGGACGGAACTATGGCTACACCTTC.

The chain joins TRBV21-1 to TRBJ1-2; TRBD1 is the table's D call, not checked against the DNA. TRBV21-1 is shown as a pseudogene. This CDR3 spans 14 amino acids. The CDR3 spells CASSKQQNPYGYTF. In DNA, the CDR3 is TGTGCCAGCAGCAAACAACAGAACCCCTATGGCTACACCTTC.

The genes are TRBV30 and TRBJ1-2, with 8 bases identical to TRBD1. This CDR3 spans 12 amino acids. The junction had 4 bases not matched to a gene; V was cut back by 2 bases and J by 8 bases. The germline CDR1 and CDR2 sequences are GTSNPN and SVGIG (reference sequence). The CDR3: CAWSPGQGGYTF. CDR3 coding DNA: TGTGCCTGGAGTCCAGGACAGGGAGGCTACACCTTC.

The V and J genes are TRBV5-1 and TRBJ2-7; perhaps TRBD1 as D (6 bases). V gave up 0 bases and J gave up 2 bases, with 12 bases separating them. Germline V gene sequence: CDR1 SGHRS, CDR2 YFSETQ. This CDR3 contains 15 residues. DNA for the CDR3: TGCGCCAGCAGCTTGGACAGGGAGACCACCTACGAGCAGTACTTC. Translation gives CASSLDRETTYEQYF.

V gene TRBV30 combines with J gene TRBJ2-2; no clear D. In germline, CDR1 is GTSNPN, CDR2 SVGIG (reference sequence). The CDR3 has 16 residues. V lost 0 bases to trimming and J lost 3 bases, with 14 bases between them. CDR3 sequence: CAWSVRKASYTGELFF. Written as DNA, the CDR3 is TGTGCCTGGAGTGTACGGAAGGCCTCCTACACCGGGGAGCTGTTTTTT.

The DNA for the CDR3 is TGTGCCAGCAGCTTGGACCACGAGCAGTACTTC. This gives the protein CASSLDHEQYF. The chain employs TRBV5-6 and TRBJ2-7; the D is unclear. V was trimmed by 0 bases and J by 5 bases, leaving 3 bases between them. From germline, CDR1 is SGHDT and CDR2 YYEEEE. The CDR3 has 11 amino acids.

To note about this clone: One junction end does not reproduce the germline sequence, and a read error may be involved. The genes are TRBV7-7 and TRBJ2-3; D not resolved. Germline V gives CDR1 SSHAT, CDR2 FNYEAQ (reference sequence). This CDR3 spans 15 amino acids. The CDR3 DNA reads TGTGCTAGCAGCTTGCTAGTCGGTAACACAGATACGCAGTATTTT. As protein: CASSLLVGNTDTQYF.

This chain uses TRBV29-1 with TRBJ1-1; 7 bases are shared with TRBD1. Germline-derived CDR1 and CDR2 are SQVTM and ANQGSEA. The CDR3 is 13 amino acids. V lost 6 bases to trimming and J lost 4 bases; unmatched junction nucleotides: 8. CDR3 DNA: TGCAGCGTGGCGACAGGGTCGAGCACTGAAGCTTTCTTT. Protein product: CSVATGSSTEAFF.

The CDR3 DNA reads as TGCGCCAGCAGGGCCGGGACAGCCCCCTACGAGCAGTACTTC. Translating gives CASRAGTAPYEQYF. J is TRBJ2-5 and V is TRBV5-1; 7 nucleotides match TRBD1. The tail of the sequence fits TRBJ2-7 better, so the J call may be wrong. CDR1 SGHRS and CDR2 YFSETQ come from the germline V gene. CDR3 size: 14 residues.

This clone showed up just a few times. CDR3 DNA sequence: TGTGCCAGCAGCTCGGCGGCTCTGAACACTGAAGCTTTCTTT. This gives the protein CASSSAALNTEAFF. This chain links TRBV5-4 with TRBJ1-1; D remains ambiguous. There are 14 residues in the CDR3. Germline CDR1 and CDR2: SGHNT and YYREEE (reference sequence). Trimming removed 3 bases from V and 0 bases from J, with 9 bases in between.